Sequencing of this T cell receptor beta chain was carried out in a study of blood T cells in healthy people across ages. The authors ran a second PCR of roughly 6 to 12 cycles using a sample-barcoded 5' primer and a J-beta primer mix. Each CDR3 protein gets one entry after TCRdb re-called the 5' RACE reads with MiXCR. The table records approximately 800,000 distinct CDR3 sequences, about 55% of them present only once. The V end lost 5 bases, the J end lost 7 bases, and 12 bases lay between the germline ends. The length of the CDR3 is 13 residues. The germline V gene has CDR1 SGHAT and CDR2 FQNNGV. This clonotype has a handful of counts.

This clonotype was sampled from an elderly man in good health. This rearrangement joins TRBV11-2 to TRBJ2-1; no definite D call. The sequenced sample consisted of blood. CDR3 residues: CASSVVGQNEQFF. The CDR3 region has the DNA TGTGCCAGCAGCGTAGTGGGCCAGAATGAGCAGTTCTTC.